This T cell receptor beta chain was recovered during a study of cytomegalovirus exposure and HLA in healthy donors. Study-wide background: The roughly 100 million unique TCR beta sequences, from about 179 million T cells, were found by an earlier analysis. Study observations and caveats: Altogether, around 160 TCR beta chains were recorded as cytomegalovirus-associated. Another analysis was done later, and it associated approximately 18,000 TCR beta sequences with HLA alleles at 0.05 false discovery rate.

CDR3 size: 16 residues. From germline, CDR1 is SGHNT and CDR2 YENEEA. The V gene end was trimmed by 5 bases and the J gene end by 3 bases; junction bases not matched to a gene: 5. Researchers ran the PCR with 60 Vbeta and 13 Jbeta primers. Repertoires were generated with immunoSEQ multiplex PCR, while TCRdb's copy carries only in-frame clones and drops some. The sample includes about 260,000 clones, around two thirds of them seen just once. This clone showed up just a few times. Its matching antigen is unknown. V is TRBV11-3 and J is TRBJ2-3; 13 bases are a match to TRBD2. This clonotype originated in a female donor in good health and CMV-seronegative. The sequencing sample was made of PBMCs. CDR3 protein: CASSRTSGSRTDTQYF. The CDR3 nucleotides are TGTGCCAGCAGCCGGACTAGCGGGAGTCGGACAGATACGCAGTATTTT.